The entry below gives a single T cell receptor (beta chain) sequence along with its context. The sample is drawn from a study of cytomegalovirus exposure and HLA in healthy donors. Germline CDR1 reads MDHEN; CDR2 reads SYDVKM. J was trimmed by 3 bases and V by 6 bases; bases with no gene match: 2. This CDR3 contains 13 residues. The PCR was carried out with 60 Vbeta primers and 13 Jbeta primers. Clones were read by immunoSEQ multiplex PCR, and TCRdb kept only the in-frame ones, dropping some. The sample contains about 88,000 clones, approximately 90% of which appear only once. The sequencing sample was made of PBMCs. The chain carries TRBV28 and TRBJ2-3; 8 bases are a match to TRBD2. The TCR comes from a man aged 18 to 29 in good health and CMV-seronegative. The CDR3 loop is CASSRGGTDTQYF. The DNA for the CDR3 is TGTGCCAGCAGCCGCGGGGGGACAGATACGCAGTATTTT.